These 21 T cell receptor beta chains were sequenced from one sample in a study of blood T cell repertoires in COVID-19. Measured with immunoSEQ multiplex PCR; TCRdb has only the in-frame clones, and not every one. Of about 280,000 clones listed, approximately 80% are singletons. The sequenced sample consisted of PBMCs or T cells enriched from blood (not recorded which). The receptor source for this set is a middle-aged man who had been exposed to COVID-19.

The V and J genes are TRBV24-1 and TRBJ2-3, with TRBD2 as a possible D gene (6 bases). Germline assignment: CDR1 KGHDR and CDR2 SFDVKD. V was pared by 6 bases and J by 1 base, with 7 bases between. The CDR3 is made up of 13 amino acids. CDR3 sequence: CATSTGGTDTQYF. The DNA of the CDR3 is TGTGCCACCAGTACGGGAGGCACAGATACGCAGTATTTT.

This chain links TRBV2 with TRBJ2-7; perhaps TRBD2 as D (6 bases). This CDR3 has 15 amino acids. The V end lost 6 bases, the J end lost 0 bases, and 15 bases lay between the germline ends. CDR1 and CDR2 from the germline V gene are SNHLY and FYNNEI. CDR3 amino acids: CASRSAGKSSYEQYF. CDR3 in DNA: TGTGCCAGCAGATCGGCGGGGAAGAGCTCCTACGAGCAGTACTTC.

CDR3 sequence (DNA): TGTGCCTGGAGGACTGACAGGGGAAACGAGCAGTACTTC. Amino acids: CAWRTDRGNEQYF. The V gene is TRBV30, the J gene TRBJ2-7; the match to TRBD1 covers 8 bases. Germline V gene data show CDR1 as GTSNPN and CDR2 as SVGIG (reference sequence). V was pared by 3 bases and J by 5 bases, with 6 bases of the junction left unmatched. The CDR3 has 13 amino acids.

This clone was found a few times. V is TRBV6-5 and J is TRBJ2-2; TRBD1 might be the D (6 bases). The V gene lost 7 bases and the J gene lost 7 bases, with 19 bases spanning the gap. Germline assignment: CDR1 MNHEY and CDR2 SVGAGI. The CDR3 spans 15 residues. The CDR3 DNA sequence: TGTGCCAGCACGGGCAATACAGGGATCCACGGGGAGCTGTTTTTT. This sequence encodes CASTGNTGIHGELFF.

The genes are TRBV4-1 and TRBJ2-1, with D possibly TRBD2 on 5 matching bases. V lost 3 bases to trimming and J lost 10 bases, with 10 bases between them. Germline CDR1 MGHRA, CDR2 YSYEKL. The CDR3 is made up of 12 amino acids. As DNA, the CDR3 is TGCGCCAGCAGCCACTCTAGCTGGGAGCAGTTCTTC. Translating gives CASSHSSWEQFF.

Only a few counts were recorded for this clone. The V gene is TRBV11-3, the J gene TRBJ2-1; TRBD2 aligns across 7 bases. Trimming cost V 2 bases and J 9 bases; bases outside gene matches: 7. Germline CDR1 reads SGHNT; CDR2 reads YENEEA. The CDR3 covers 14 residues. CDR3 amino acids: CASSLSPGGSEQFF. The CDR3 DNA reads as TGTGCCAGCAGCTTATCTCCGGGAGGAAGTGAGCAGTTCTTC.

The chain joins TRBV2 to TRBJ2-7; D possibly corresponds to TRBD1 (6 bases). V was clipped by 6 bases and J by 5 bases, with 23 bases between them. The CDR3 is 16 amino acids. Germline V CDR1 and CDR2: SNHLY, FYNNEI. CDR3 coding DNA: TGTGCCAGCAGCGGCAGGCTGGGGGCGGTTGGGGACGAGCAGTACTTC. Translation gives CASSGRLGAVGDEQYF.

The J gene is TRBJ2-1, the V gene TRBV5-6; TRBD2 matches 12 bases. This CDR3 region has 15 residues. Germline V gene data show CDR1 as SGHDT and CDR2 as YYEEEE. The V and J ends lost 4 bases and 9 bases, in that order; junction bases with no gene match: 8. CDR3 sequence (DNA): TGTGCCAGCAGCCCCGGACTAGCGGGGAAGGGTGAGCAGTTCTTC. This sequence encodes CASSPGLAGKGEQFF.

The gene calls are TRBV28 and TRBJ1-5; TRBD1 matches 8 bases. The germline V gene encodes CDR1 MDHEN and CDR2 SYDVKM. The CDR3 is 16 residues long. Unmatched junction bases numbered 9, after V lost 6 bases and J lost 2 bases. As DNA, the CDR3 is TGTGCCAGCAGCTGGACAGGGATAAAGGGCAATCAGCCCCAGCATTTT. As protein: CASSWTGIKGNQPQHF. Full variable domain (remainder filled in from reference TRBV28 and TRBJ1-5): DVKVTQSSRYLVKRTGEKVFLECVQDMDHENMFWYRQDPGLGLRLIYFSYDVKMKEKGDIPEGYSVSREKKERFSLILESASTNQTSMYLCASSWTGIKGNQPQHFGDGTRLSIL.

The count of this clone is one. J is TRBJ1-2 and V is TRBV29-1; D remains ambiguous. The V end lost 4 bases, the J end lost 5 bases, and 11 bases lay between the germline ends. The CDR3 is 12 residues long. Per germline, CDR1 SQVTM and CDR2 ANQGSEA. The DNA of the CDR3 is TGCAGCGTTGTAGTGGGCCTTTATGGCTACACCTTC. It is translated as CSVVVGLYGYTF.

This clone was seen a single time. The chain couples TRBV11-2 to TRBJ1-2, with D maybe TRBD1 (6 bases). The V gene's germline CDR1 is SGHAT and CDR2 FQNNGV. The CDR3 is 13 amino acids. V was clipped by 1 base and J by 4 bases, with 7 bases between them. CDR3 in DNA: TGTGCCAGCAGCTTAGTACAGGGCTATGGCTACACCTTC. Its protein product is CASSLVQGYGYTF.

J is TRBJ2-7 and V is TRBV5-6; maybe TRBD1 (6 bases). V lost 0 bases and J 5 bases, leaving 15 bases between the germline ends. This CDR3 region has 15 residues. Per the germline V gene, CDR1 is SGHDT and CDR2 is YYEEEE. CDR3 sequence reads: CASSLATGLRDEQYF. The CDR3 bases are TGTGCCAGCAGCTTGGCCACAGGGCTTAGGGACGAGCAGTACTTC.

The J gene is TRBJ2-1, the V gene TRBV3-1 (or the pseudogene TRBV3-2); TRBD2 agrees at 7 bases. The ends lost 0 bases at V and 0 bases at J; junction bases unmatched: 5. Germline CDR1 reads LGHDT; CDR2 reads YNNKEL (reference sequence). This CDR3 is 17 amino acids long. The CDR3: CASSQEAGAVSYNEQFF. The CDR3 bases are TGTGCCAGCAGCCAAGAGGCGGGAGCCGTCTCCTACAATGAGCAGTTCTTC.

This clone was seen a few times. V and J are TRBV28 and TRBJ2-7; TRBD1 matches 9 bases. Looked up from germline, CDR1 is MDHEN and CDR2 is SYDVKM. This CDR3 comprises 17 residues. Losses at the gene ends were 8 bases for V and 1 base for J; bases not matched to a gene: 15. The CDR3: CASGLAITGGGSYEQYF. In DNA, the CDR3 is TGTGCCAGCGGCCTAGCAATTACAGGGGGCGGTTCCTACGAGCAGTACTTC.

The chain joins TRBV5-1 to TRBJ2-3, with 9 bases lining up with TRBD2. Trimming at V came to 3 bases and at J to 0 bases, leaving 2 bases not matched to a gene. The germline gives CDR1 SGHRS, CDR2 YFSETQ. The CDR3 is made up of 15 amino acids. CDR3 nucleotide sequence: TGCGCCAGCAGCTCAACTAGCGGGAGCACAGATACGCAGTATTTT. This gives the protein CASSSTSGSTDTQYF.

The chain combines TRBV7-2 with TRBJ2-2; D might be TRBD2 (6 bases). This CDR3 contains 15 residues. Per the germline V gene, CDR1 is SGHTA and CDR2 is FQGNSA. Trimming left V 2 bases short and J 8 bases short, with 15 bases between. The CDR3 loop is CASSLRDSTGGELFF. The CDR3 DNA follows: TGTGCCAGCAGCTTAAGGGACTCCACAGGTGGGGAGCTGTTTTTT.

The table lists this clone with a count of one. V usage is TRBV5-1 and J usage is TRBJ2-5, with 11 positions matching TRBD2. The length of the CDR3 is 15 residues. Germline V CDR1 and CDR2: SGHRS, YFSETQ. The trim removed 3 bases at V and 4 bases at J, leaving 5 bases unmatched. CDR3 DNA sequence: TGCGCCAGCAGCTCCGCGACTAGCGGGATAGAGACCCAGTACTTC. This translates into CASSSATSGIETQYF.

V is TRBV15 and J is TRBJ2-1, with a possible D match to TRBD2 (6 bases). The germline gives CDR1 LNHNV, CDR2 YYDKDF (reference sequence). The CDR3 has 16 amino acids. The V and J ends lost 4 bases and 7 bases respectively, with 20 bases between them. CDR3 in DNA: TGTGCCACCAGCAACCTTGATTTTGGGGGGAGAAATGAGCAGTTCTTC. Protein sequence: CATSNLDFGGRNEQFF.

The chain uses TRBV6-2 or TRBV6-3 and TRBJ2-2; TRBD2 aligns across 7 bases. Germline CDR1 and CDR2: MNHEY and SVGEGT. CDR3 size: 17 residues. V gave up 0 bases and J gave up 2 bases; unmatched junction bases: 6. CDR3 residues: CASSYSRRELNTGELFF. CDR3 DNA sequence: TGTGCCAGCAGTTACTCGAGGCGGGAGCTCAACACCGGGGAGCTGTTTTTT.

The chain employs TRBV7-9 and TRBJ1-2; possible D gene TRBD1, 6 bases. This CDR3 contains 13 residues. The V end was cut by 5 bases, the J end by 3 bases, with 10 bases between. The V gene's germline CDR1 is SEHNR and CDR2 FQNEAQ (reference sequence). CDR3 bases: TGTGCCAGCAGCGCCACAGGGTACTATGGCTACACCTTC. This codes for CASSATGYYGYTF.

V is TRBV11-3 and J is TRBJ2-3; tentatively, D is TRBD1 (5 bases). Germline V gene lookup returns CDR1 SGHNT and CDR2 YENEEA. Trimming left V 3 bases short and J 2 bases short, with 12 bases between. This CDR3 spans 15 amino acids. CDR3 nucleotides: TGTGCCAGCAGCTTCCAGGGTCAAACCACAGATACGCAGTATTTT. This gives the protein CASSFQGQTTDTQYF.